This T cell receptor beta chain came from a study of CD8 T cells in Susac syndrome. TEMRA cells were FACS-enriched and CD8+ and CD4+ T cells negatively isolated. V gave up 4 bases and J gave up 2 bases, with 11 bases separating them. Germline CDR1 reads SQVTM; CDR2 reads ANQGSEA. The CDR3 contains 13 residues. Reverse transcription used about 0.45 to 1 ug RNA and random hexamers. MiXCR, run by TCRdb on the immunoSEQ multiplex PCR reads, gives a single entry per CDR3 protein. Of about 200,000 distinct CDR3 sequences listed, 90% to 95% are singletons. The clonotype originates from a human donor in good health. The sequencing input was CD4+ T cells from PBMCs. This chain links TRBV29-1 with TRBJ1-1, with D possibly TRBD1 on 6 matching bases. CDR3 coding DNA: TGCAGCGTTGTAGCGGACAGAAACACTGAAGCTTTCTTT. Translation: CSVVADRNTEAFF.